This is a list of T cell receptor beta chains from one sample in a study of blood T cells in healthy people across ages. TCRdb ran MiXCR on the 5' RACE reads and lists one entry per CDR3 protein. The data hold 700,000 to 850,000 distinct CDR3 sequences, with 40% to 65% observed a single time. The sequencing input was blood. These receptors came from a man of 80 years or more in good health. CDR3s include the opening cysteine and the closing phenylalanine or tryptophan. The D gene is left open where the match is weak. Size values are once, few and many counts, or a class for expanded clones, and some rows have none.

D gene: NA
V gene: TRBV29-1
clone size: NA
J gene: TRBJ1-2
CDR3 protein: CSAGVSAGERGYTF
CDR3 DNA: TGCAGCGCTGGGGTATCCGCCGGGGAGAGGGGCTACACCTTC

D gene: NA
V gene: TRBV11-3
clone size: NA
J gene: TRBJ2-7
CDR3 protein: CASSLGPATYYGQYF
CDR3 DNA: TGTGCCAGCAGCTTAGGACCGGCCACCTACTACGGGCAGTACTTC

D gene: TRBD2
V gene: TRBV7-2
clone size: few
J gene: TRBJ2-1
CDR3 protein: CASSLLAGVREQFF
CDR3 DNA: TGTGCCAGCAGCTTACTAGCGGGAGTGCGAGAGCAGTTCTTC

D gene: NA
V gene: TRBV12-3/TRBV12-4
clone size: NA
J gene: TRBJ1-2
CDR3 protein: CASSLREDRYGYTF
CDR3 DNA: TGTGCCAGCAGTTTACGGGAGGATCGCTATGGCTACACCTTC

D gene: NA
V gene: TRBV28
clone size: NA
J gene: TRBJ2-1
CDR3 protein: CASSLGLVRPVAEEGWNEQFF
CDR3 DNA: TGTGCCAGCAGTTTGGGCCTCGTCCGTCCGGTAGCGGAAGAAGGTTGGAATGAGCAGTTCTTC

D gene: NA
V gene: TRBV7-2
clone size: NA
J gene: TRBJ2-4
CDR3 protein: CASSLAPGTYEPYF
CDR3 DNA: TGTGCCAGCAGCTTAGCGCCAGGGACCTACGAGCCGTACTTC

D gene: TRBD2
V gene: TRBV6-1
clone size: NA
J gene: TRBJ2-5
CDR3 protein: CASSGGLAGGETQYF
CDR3 DNA: TGTGCCAGCAGCGGTGGACTAGCGGGAGGGGAGACCCAGTACTTC

D gene: NA
V gene: TRBV27
clone size: few
J gene: TRBJ1-6
CDR3 protein: CASSLVRDNSPLHF
CDR3 DNA: TGTGCCAGCAGTTTAGTACGAGATAATTCACCCCTCCACTTT

D gene: TRBD2
V gene: TRBV28
clone size: NA
J gene: TRBJ2-1
CDR3 protein: CASSLLGTSASNEQFF
CDR3 DNA: TGTGCCAGCAGTTTGTTGGGGACTAGCGCCAGTAATGAGCAGTTCTTC

D gene: TRBD1
V gene: TRBV20-1
clone size: NA
J gene: TRBJ1-2
CDR3 protein: CSAPGTVYGYTF
CDR3 DNA: TGCAGTGCTCCCGGGACAGTCTATGGCTACACCTTC

D gene: NA
V gene: TRBV21-1
clone size: NA
J gene: TRBJ2-5
CDR3 protein: CASSANRAGAGETQYF
CDR3 DNA: TGTGCCAGCAGCGCAAACCGGGCGGGAGCGGGGGAGACCCAGTACTTC

D gene: NA
V gene: TRBV29-1
clone size: NA
J gene: TRBJ1-6
CDR3 protein: CSVVEAANSPLHF
CDR3 DNA: TGCAGCGTGGTTGAGGCAGCTAATTCACCCCTCCACTTT

D gene: TRBD2
V gene: TRBV29-1
clone size: once
J gene: TRBJ2-7
CDR3 protein: CSAGGPAGRSSYEQYF
CDR3 DNA: TGCAGCGCCGGGGGACCAGCGGGGCGCAGCTCCTACGAGCAGTACTTC

D gene: NA
V gene: TRBV28
clone size: NA
J gene: TRBJ1-5
CDR3 protein: CASSNADSSNQPQHF
CDR3 DNA: TGTGCCAGCAGCAACGCAGACAGTAGCAATCAGCCCCAGCATTTT

D gene: NA
V gene: TRBV6-1
clone size: NA
J gene: TRBJ1-6
CDR3 protein: CASSEAPENSPLHF
CDR3 DNA: TGTGCCAGCAGTGAAGCGCCGGAGAATTCACCCCTCCACTTT

D gene: NA
V gene: TRBV10-3
clone size: NA
J gene: TRBJ2-1
CDR3 protein: CAIRGRGGDEQFF
CDR3 DNA: TGTGCCATCAGAGGGCGGGGTGGGGATGAGCAGTTCTTC

D gene: NA
V gene: TRBV27
clone size: NA
J gene: TRBJ2-5
CDR3 protein: CASSPGGSEMETQYF
CDR3 DNA: TGTGCCAGCAGTCCCGGAGGCAGTGAAATGGAGACCCAGTACTTC

D gene: NA
V gene: TRBV3-1
clone size: NA
J gene: TRBJ2-3
CDR3 protein: CASSPQSGLRTDTQYF
CDR3 DNA: TGTGCCAGCAGCCCTCAAAGCGGGCTTCGCACAGATACGCAGTATTTT

D gene: NA
V gene: TRBV15
clone size: NA
J gene: TRBJ2-3
CDR3 protein: CATSNAGAILDTQYF
CDR3 DNA: TGTGCCACCAGCAACGCGGGGGCTATTCTAGATACGCAGTATTTT

D gene: TRBD1
V gene: TRBV27
clone size: few
J gene: TRBJ2-7
CDR3 protein: CASSKLLQGDARSYEQYF
CDR3 DNA: TGTGCCAGCAGTAAACTATTACAGGGGGATGCGCGCTCCTACGAGCAGTACTTC

D gene: NA
V gene: TRBV20-1
clone size: few
J gene: TRBJ2-1
CDR3 protein: CSARPPTVQGQFF
CDR3 DNA: TGCAGTGCTAGACCCCCAACGGTCCAAGGGCAGTTCTTC

D gene: TRBD2
V gene: TRBV5-1
clone size: NA
J gene: TRBJ2-7
CDR3 protein: CASSFVAGGFYEQYF
CDR3 DNA: TGCGCCAGCAGCTTCGTGGCGGGAGGTTTCTACGAGCAGTACTTC

D gene: TRBD2
V gene: TRBV9
clone size: NA
J gene: TRBJ2-5
CDR3 protein: CASSVGTRQETQYF
CDR3 DNA: TGTGCCAGCAGCGTAGGGACTAGGCAAGAGACCCAGTACTTC

D gene: TRBD1
V gene: TRBV4-2
clone size: NA
J gene: TRBJ1-2
CDR3 protein: CASSPRDRDNGYTF
CDR3 DNA: TGTGCCAGCAGCCCCCGGGACAGAGATAATGGCTACACCTTC

D gene: NA
V gene: TRBV27
clone size: NA
J gene: TRBJ1-2
CDR3 protein: CASSLSSVNYGYTF
CDR3 DNA: TGTGCCAGCAGTTTATCGTCGGTAAACTATGGCTACACCTTC

D gene: TRBD1
V gene: TRBV6-6
clone size: NA
J gene: TRBJ1-1
CDR3 protein: CASRPPGQGTMNTEAFF
CDR3 DNA: TGTGCCAGCAGACCACCGGGACAGGGGACTATGAACACTGAAGCTTTCTTT

D gene: TRBD2
V gene: TRBV11-2
clone size: NA
J gene: TRBJ2-7
CDR3 protein: CASSLGSGNLYEQYF
CDR3 DNA: TGTGCCAGCAGCTTAGGCAGCGGGAACCTTTACGAGCAGTACTTC

D gene: NA
V gene: TRBV29-1
clone size: NA
J gene: TRBJ2-3
CDR3 protein: CSVEGFVERYAYF
CDR3 DNA: TGCAGCGTTGAGGGTTTTGTAGAAAGATACGCGTATTTT